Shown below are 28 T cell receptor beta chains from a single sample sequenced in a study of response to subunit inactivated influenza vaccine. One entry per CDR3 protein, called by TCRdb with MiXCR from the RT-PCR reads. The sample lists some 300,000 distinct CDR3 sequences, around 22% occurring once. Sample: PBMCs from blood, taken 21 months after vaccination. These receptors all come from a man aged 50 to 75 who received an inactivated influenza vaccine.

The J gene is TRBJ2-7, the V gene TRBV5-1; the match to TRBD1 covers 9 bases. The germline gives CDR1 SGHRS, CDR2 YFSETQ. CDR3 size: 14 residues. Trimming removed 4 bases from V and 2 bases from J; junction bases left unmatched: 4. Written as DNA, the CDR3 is TGCGCCAGCAGCATTGACAGGGGGACCTACGAGCAGTACTTC. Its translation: CASSIDRGTYEQYF. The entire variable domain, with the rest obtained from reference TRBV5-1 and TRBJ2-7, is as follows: KAGVTQTPRYLIKTRGQQVTLSCSPISGHRSVSWYQQTPGQGLQFLFEYFSETQRNKGNFPGRFSGRQFSNSRSEMNVSTLELGDSALYLCASSIDRGTYEQYFGPGTRLTVT.

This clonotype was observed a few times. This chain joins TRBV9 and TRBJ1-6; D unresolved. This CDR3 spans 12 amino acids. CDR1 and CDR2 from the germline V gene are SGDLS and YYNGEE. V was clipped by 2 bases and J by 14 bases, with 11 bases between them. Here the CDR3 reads CASSVTITALHF. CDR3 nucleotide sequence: TGTGCCAGCAGCGTCACTATCACCGCCCTCCACTTT.

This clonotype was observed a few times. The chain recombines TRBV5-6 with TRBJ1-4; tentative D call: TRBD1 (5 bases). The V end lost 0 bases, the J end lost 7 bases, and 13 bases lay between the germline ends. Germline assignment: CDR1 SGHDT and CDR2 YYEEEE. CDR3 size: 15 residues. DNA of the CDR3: TGTGCCAGCAGCTTGGTCACGGCGGGGACTGAAAAACTGTTTTTT. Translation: CASSLVTAGTEKLFF.

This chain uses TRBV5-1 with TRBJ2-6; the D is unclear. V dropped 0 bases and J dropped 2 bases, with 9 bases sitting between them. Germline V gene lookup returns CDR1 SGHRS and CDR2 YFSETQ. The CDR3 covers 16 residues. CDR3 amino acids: CASSLGHGPGANVLTF. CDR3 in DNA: TGCGCCAGCAGCTTGGGTCACGGTCCTGGGGCCAACGTCCTGACTTTC.

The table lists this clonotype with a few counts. As DNA, the CDR3 is TGTGCCAGCAGTCCCGGGACAGGCCTCTCCTACGAGCAGTACTTC. Its protein is CASSPGTGLSYEQYF. This chain joins TRBV28 and TRBJ2-7; 8 nucleotides align to TRBD1. Germline CDR1 is MDHEN and CDR2 is SYDVKM. Trimming took 5 bases from V and 0 from J; bases not matched to a gene: 6. The CDR3 is 15 amino acids. The variable domain in full, completed from reference TRBV28 and TRBJ2-7, reads DVKVTQSSRYLVKRTGEKVFLECVQDMDHENMFWYRQDPGLGLRLIYFSYDVKMKEKGDIPEGYSVSREKKERFSLILESASTNQTSMYLCASSPGTGLSYEQYFGPGTRLTVT.

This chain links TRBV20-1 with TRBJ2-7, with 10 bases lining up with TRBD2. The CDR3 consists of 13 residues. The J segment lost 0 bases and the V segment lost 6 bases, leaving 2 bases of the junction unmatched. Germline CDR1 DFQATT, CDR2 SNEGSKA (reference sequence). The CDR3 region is CSAGLAVSYEQYF. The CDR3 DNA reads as TGCAGTGCCGGACTAGCGGTCTCCTACGAGCAGTACTTC.

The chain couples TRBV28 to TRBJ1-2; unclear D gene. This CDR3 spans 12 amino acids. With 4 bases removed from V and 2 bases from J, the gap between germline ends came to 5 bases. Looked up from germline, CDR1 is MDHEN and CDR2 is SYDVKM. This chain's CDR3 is CASSSGNYGYTF. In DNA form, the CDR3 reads TGTGCCAGCAGTTCCGGAAACTATGGCTACACCTTC.

For the CDR3, the DNA is TGTGCCAGCAGTTACCCCTCTGGTACGCAGTATTTT. Its protein product is CASSYPSGTQYF. The genes are TRBV6-5 and TRBJ2-3, with D hard to call. Germline CDR1 reads MNHEY; CDR2 reads SVGAGI. With 2 bases removed from V and 8 bases from J, the gap between germline ends came to 8 bases. This CDR3 is 12 amino acids long.

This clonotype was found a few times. The CDR3 DNA is TGTGCCAGCAGTGAAGGGGCGGGCAAAATTTTTAATCAGCCCCAGCATTTT. Amino acids: CASSEGAGKIFNQPQHF. This chain uses TRBV6-1 with TRBJ1-5; D gene uncertain. Per germline, CDR1 MNHNS and CDR2 SASEGT. V was shortened by 1 base and J by 4 bases, with 17 bases between the two germline ends. The CDR3 is 17 residues long.

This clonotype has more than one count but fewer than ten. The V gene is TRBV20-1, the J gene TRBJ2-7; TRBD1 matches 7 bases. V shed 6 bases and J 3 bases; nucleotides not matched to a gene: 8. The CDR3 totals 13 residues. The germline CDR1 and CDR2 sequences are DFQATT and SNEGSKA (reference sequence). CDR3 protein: CSADWDSSYEQYF. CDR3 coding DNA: TGCAGTGCGGACTGGGACAGCAGCTACGAGCAGTACTTC.

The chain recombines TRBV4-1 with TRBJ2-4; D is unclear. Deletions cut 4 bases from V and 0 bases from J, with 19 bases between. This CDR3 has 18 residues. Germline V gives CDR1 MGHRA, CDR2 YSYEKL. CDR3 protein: CASSPGPSEPLAKNIQYF. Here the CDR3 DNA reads TGCGCCAGCAGCCCTGGACCCTCAGAGCCCCTAGCCAAAAACATTCAGTACTTC.

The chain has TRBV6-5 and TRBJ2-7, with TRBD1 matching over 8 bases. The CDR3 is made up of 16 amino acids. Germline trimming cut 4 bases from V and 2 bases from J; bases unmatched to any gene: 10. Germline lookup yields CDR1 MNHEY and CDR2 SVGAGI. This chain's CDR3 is CASSSDRRQGTYEQYF. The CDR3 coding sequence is TGTGCCAGCAGTTCCGACCGTAGACAGGGGACCTACGAGCAGTACTTC.

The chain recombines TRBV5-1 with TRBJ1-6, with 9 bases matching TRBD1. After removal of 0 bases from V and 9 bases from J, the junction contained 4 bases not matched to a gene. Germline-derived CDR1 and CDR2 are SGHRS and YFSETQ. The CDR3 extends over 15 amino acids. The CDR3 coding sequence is TGCGCCAGCAGCTTGGCTGGGACAGGGCGTTCACCCCTCCACTTT. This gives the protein CASSLAGTGRSPLHF.

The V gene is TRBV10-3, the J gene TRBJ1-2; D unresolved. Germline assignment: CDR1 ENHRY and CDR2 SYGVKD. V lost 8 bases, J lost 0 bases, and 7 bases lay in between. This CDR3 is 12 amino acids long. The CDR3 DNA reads TGTGCCATCTCCACAGCTAACTATGGCTACACCTTC. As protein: CAISTANYGYTF.

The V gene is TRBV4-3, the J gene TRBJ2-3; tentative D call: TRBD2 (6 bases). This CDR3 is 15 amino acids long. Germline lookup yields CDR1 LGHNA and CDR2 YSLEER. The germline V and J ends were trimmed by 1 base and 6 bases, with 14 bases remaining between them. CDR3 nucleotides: TGCGCCAGCAGCCAAGGTGGCGGGAATTTCGATACGCAGTATTTT. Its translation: CASSQGGGNFDTQYF.

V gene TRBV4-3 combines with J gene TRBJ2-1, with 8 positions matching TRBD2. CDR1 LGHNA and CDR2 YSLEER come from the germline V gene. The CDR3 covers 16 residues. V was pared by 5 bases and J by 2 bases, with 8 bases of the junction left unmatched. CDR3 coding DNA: TGCGCCAGCAGCTTCGGACTAGCCGAGACCTACAATGAGCAGTTCTTC. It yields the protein CASSFGLAETYNEQFF.

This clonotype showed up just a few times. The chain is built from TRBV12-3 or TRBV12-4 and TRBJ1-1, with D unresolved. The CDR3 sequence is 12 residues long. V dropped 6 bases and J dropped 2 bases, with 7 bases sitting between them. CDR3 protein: CASSPDNTEAFF. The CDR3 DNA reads TGTGCCAGCAGCCCTGATAACACTGAAGCTTTCTTT.

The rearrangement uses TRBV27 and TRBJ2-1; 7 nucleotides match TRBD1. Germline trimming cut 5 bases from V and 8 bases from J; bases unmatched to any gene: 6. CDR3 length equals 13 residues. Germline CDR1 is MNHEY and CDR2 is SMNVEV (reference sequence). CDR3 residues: CASSIVTGDEQFF. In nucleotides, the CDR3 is TGTGCCAGCAGTATCGTTACAGGGGATGAGCAGTTCTTC.

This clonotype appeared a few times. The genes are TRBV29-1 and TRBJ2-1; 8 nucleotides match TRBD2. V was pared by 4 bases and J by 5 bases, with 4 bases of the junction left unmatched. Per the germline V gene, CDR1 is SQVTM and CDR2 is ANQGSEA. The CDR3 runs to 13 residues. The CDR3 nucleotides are TGCAGCGTTGTTGCGGGGGGACACAATGAGCAGTTCTTC. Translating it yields CSVVAGGHNEQFF.

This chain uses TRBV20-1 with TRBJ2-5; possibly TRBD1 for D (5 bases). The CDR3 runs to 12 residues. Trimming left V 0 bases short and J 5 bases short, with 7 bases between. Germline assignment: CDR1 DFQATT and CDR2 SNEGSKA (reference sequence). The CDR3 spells CSARDNRETQYF. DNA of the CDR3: TGCAGTGCTAGAGATAACAGGGAGACCCAGTACTTC.

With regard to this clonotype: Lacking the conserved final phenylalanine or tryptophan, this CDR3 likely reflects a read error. CDR3 in DNA: TGCAGTGCTAGCTTAAACTTACAGGGGCGGAACACTGAAGCTTTCATT. Residues: CSASLNLQGRNTEAFI. V usage is TRBV20-1 and J usage is TRBJ1-1; 7 bases are a match to TRBD1. In germline, CDR1 is DFQATT, CDR2 SNEGSKA (reference sequence). This CDR3 contains 16 residues. The J segment lost 1 base and the V segment lost 3 bases, leaving 11 bases of the junction unmatched.

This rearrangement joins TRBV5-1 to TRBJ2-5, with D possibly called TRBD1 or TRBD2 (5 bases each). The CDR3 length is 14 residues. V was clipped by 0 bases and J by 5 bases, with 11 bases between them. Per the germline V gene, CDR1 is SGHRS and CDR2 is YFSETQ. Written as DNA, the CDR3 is TGCGCCAGCAGCTTGGAGGGACGAGGGGAGACCCAGTACTTC. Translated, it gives CASSLEGRGETQYF.

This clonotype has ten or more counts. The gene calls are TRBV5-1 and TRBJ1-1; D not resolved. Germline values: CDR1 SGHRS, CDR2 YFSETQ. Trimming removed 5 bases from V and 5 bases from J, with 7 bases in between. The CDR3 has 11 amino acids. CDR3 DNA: TGCGCCAGCAGAGGAGGTACTGAAGCTTTCTTT. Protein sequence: CASRGGTEAFF. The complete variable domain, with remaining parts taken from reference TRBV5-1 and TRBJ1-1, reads KAGVTQTPRYLIKTRGQQVTLSCSPISGHRSVSWYQQTPGQGLQFLFEYFSETQRNKGNFPGRFSGRQFSNSRSEMNVSTLELGDSALYLCASRGGTEAFFGQGTRLTVV.

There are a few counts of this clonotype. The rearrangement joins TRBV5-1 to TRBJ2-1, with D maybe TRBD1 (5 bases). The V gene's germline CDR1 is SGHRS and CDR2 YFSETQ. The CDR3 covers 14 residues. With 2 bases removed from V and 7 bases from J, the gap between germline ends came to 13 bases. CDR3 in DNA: TGCGCCAGCAGCTTTCAGGGCAGGGCTAATGAGCAGTTCTTC. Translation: CASSFQGRANEQFF.

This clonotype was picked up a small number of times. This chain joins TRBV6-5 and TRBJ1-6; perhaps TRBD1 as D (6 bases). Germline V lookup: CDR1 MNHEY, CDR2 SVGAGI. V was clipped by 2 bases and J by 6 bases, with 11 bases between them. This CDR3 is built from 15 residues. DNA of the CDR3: TGTGCCAGCAGTTACGGGGCGGACAGTAATTCACCCCTCCACTTT. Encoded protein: CASSYGADSNSPLHF.

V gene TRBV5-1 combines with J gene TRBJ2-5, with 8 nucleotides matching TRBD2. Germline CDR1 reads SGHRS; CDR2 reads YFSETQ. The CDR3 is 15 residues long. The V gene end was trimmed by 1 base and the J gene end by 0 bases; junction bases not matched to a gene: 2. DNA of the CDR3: TGCGCCAGCAGCTTGCGACTAGCGAACCAAGAGACCCAGTACTTC. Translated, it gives CASSLRLANQETQYF.

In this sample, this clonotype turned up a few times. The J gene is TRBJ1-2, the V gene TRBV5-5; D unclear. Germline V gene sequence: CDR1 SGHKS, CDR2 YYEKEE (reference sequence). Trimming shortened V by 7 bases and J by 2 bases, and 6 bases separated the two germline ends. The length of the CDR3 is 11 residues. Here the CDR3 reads CASGGNYGYTF. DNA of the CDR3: TGTGCCAGCGGCGGAAACTATGGCTACACCTTC.

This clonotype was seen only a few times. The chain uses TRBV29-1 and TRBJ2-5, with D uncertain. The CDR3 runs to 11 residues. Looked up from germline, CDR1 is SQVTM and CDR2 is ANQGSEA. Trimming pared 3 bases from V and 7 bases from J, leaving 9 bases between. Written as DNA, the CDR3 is TGCAGCGTTGAGAGAGCTGGGACCCAGTACTTC. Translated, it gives CSVERAGTQYF.